The 9 T cell receptor beta chains listed next were all sequenced from one sample in a study of cytomegalovirus exposure and HLA in healthy donors (dated by TCRdb to 2016 to 2017). Libraries came from the immunoSEQ multiplex PCR assay. The multiplex PCR relied on a mix of 60 forward primers for TCR Vbeta segments and 13 reverse primers for TCR Jbeta segments. The clones in this table, taken by TCRdb from immuneACCESS, are in-frame only. Not every clone is retained; where verified, under half of the shortfall comes from an unresolved V gene, and the cause of the rest is unknown. This sample's clone table shows approximately 45,000 clones. Of the sample, less than 2.5% is held by the ten largest clones. Sample: PBMCs. The source is a woman in her thirties or forties in good health and CMV-seronegative.

The chain is built from TRBV2 and TRBJ2-7, with TRBD2 as a possible D gene (5 bases). The germline V gene has CDR1 SNHLY and CDR2 FYNNEI. Trimming left V 8 bases short and J 4 bases short, with 18 bases between. The CDR3 is 14 residues long. The chain's CDR3 is CASSRPLRGYEQYF. CDR3 in DNA: TGTGCCAGCTCGCGCCCCCTCAGAGGGTACGAGCAGTACTTC.

By frequency, this clone is medium-sized. The chain carries TRBV6-4 and TRBJ1-1; 9 nucleotides agree with TRBD1. This CDR3 contains 17 residues. The ends lost 1 base at V and 0 bases at J; junction bases unmatched: 6. Germline V gene sequence: CDR1 MRHNA, CDR2 SNTAGT. This CDR3 reads CASSDWEYRGLNTEAFF. Written as DNA, the CDR3 is TGTGCCAGCAGTGACTGGGAATACAGGGGGCTGAACACTGAAGCTTTCTTT.

The chain joins TRBV6-6 to TRBJ2-1, with TRBD1 identical over 10 bases. CDR3 length: 16 residues. Germline CDR1 is MNHNY and CDR2 is SVGAGI (reference sequence). V lost 6 bases, J lost 5 bases, and 10 bases stayed unmatched. The CDR3 loop is CASRQTTGGYHNEQFF. The CDR3 nucleotides read TGTGCCAGCAGACAGACGACAGGGGGCTACCACAATGAGCAGTTCTTC.

The chain combines TRBV4-2 with TRBJ1-1; perhaps TRBD1 as D (5 bases). This CDR3 has 16 amino acids. V shed 3 bases and J shed 0 bases, with 14 bases lying between them. Germline V CDR1 and CDR2: LGHNA, YNFKEQ. CDR3: CASSHLLGQLNTEAFF. The CDR3 nucleotides are TGTGCCAGCAGCCACCTCCTGGGGCAGCTGAACACTGAAGCTTTCTTT.

V is TRBV30 and J is TRBJ2-2; D might be TRBD1 (6 bases). Looked up from germline, CDR1 is GTSNPN and CDR2 is SVGIG (reference sequence). The CDR3 spans 14 residues. The V and J ends lost 5 bases and 4 bases respectively, with 14 bases between them. The CDR3 region is CAWGRQAATGELFF. The CDR3 DNA is TGTGCCTGGGGCCGACAGGCCGCCACCGGGGAGCTGTTTTTT.

This chain connects TRBV30 to TRBJ2-7; 7 nucleotides match TRBD2. CDR1 is GTSNPN, CDR2 SVGIG, per germline (reference sequence). The CDR3 length is 15 residues. The trim removed 2 bases at V and 4 bases at J, leaving 11 bases unmatched. The CDR3 sequence is CAWSLPGLVLYEQYF. In DNA, the CDR3 is TGTGCCTGGAGTCTTCCCGGACTAGTGTTATACGAGCAGTACTTC.

The chain uses TRBV5-1 and TRBJ1-2; D not certain. The CDR3 spans 14 residues. V was cut by 3 bases and J by 4 bases, with 13 bases left in between. Looked up from germline, CDR1 is SGHRS and CDR2 is YFSETQ. The CDR3 DNA follows: TGCGCCAGCAGCTCTCGGGGAGCTCCCTATGGCTACACCTTC. Its translation is CASSSRGAPYGYTF.

Turning to this clone: Germline is not matched at one junction end, which may reflect a read error. V and J are TRBV5-1 and TRBJ2-7; 8 nucleotides line up with TRBD1. In germline, CDR1 is SGHRS, CDR2 YFSETQ. The CDR3 spans 15 residues. CDR3 residues: CASSSRQGISHEQYF. CDR3 DNA: TGCGCCAGCAGCTCAAGACAGGGGATCTCCCACGAGCAGTACTTC.

The chain employs TRBV9 and TRBJ2-3; 12 bases fit TRBD2. Germline-derived CDR1 and CDR2 are SGDLS and YYNGEE. CDR3 length equals 18 residues. With V trimmed by 0 bases and J by 7 bases, 12 bases remained unmatched. The CDR3 region is CASSVVPHSSGGDHTQYF. The CDR3 DNA reads as TGTGCCAGCAGCGTAGTCCCCCATTCTAGCGGGGGGGATCATACGCAGTATTTT.